This TCR beta chain appears in the sequencing data of a study of cytomegalovirus exposure and HLA in healthy donors. Study-level findings and limits: There were some V segments, including TRBV6-2 and TRBV6-3, excluded as indistinguishable. In a later analysis, HLA-C alleles had the fewest associated TCRs, DRB1 alleles the most.

The ends lost 3 bases at V and 0 bases at J; junction bases unmatched: 11. The length of the CDR3 is 17 residues. Germline V gene lookup returns CDR1 MNHEY and CDR2 SMNVEV (reference sequence). Amplification used 60 Vbeta primers and 13 Jbeta primers. TCRdb keeps only in-frame clones here, not all; method: immunoSEQ multiplex PCR. Of approximately 110,000 clones in the sample, about three quarters were seen once. On this clone: Its antigen is not known.

The clonotype was recovered from a young woman in good health and CMV-seronegative. The chain recombines TRBV27 with TRBJ2-7; 7 bases line up with TRBD1. Sequenced input: PBMCs. CDR3: CASSFSAPGTVSYEQYF. CDR3 bases: TGTGCCAGCAGTTTCTCTGCCCCCGGGACAGTCTCCTACGAGCAGTACTTC.